This T cell receptor (beta chain) was found in a study of shared clonotypes between healthy human individuals. Trimming removed 7 bases from V and 3 bases from J; junction bases left unmatched: 8. Germline V lookup: CDR1 SNHLY, CDR2 FYNNEI. The CDR3 extends over 15 amino acids. This clone was recorded once. Antigen: not known. The material for each subset, its genomic DNA, was split evenly across several immunoSEQ plates. Authors' data handling: ImmunoSEQ gave junction-only sequences without quality scores, so filtering differed. Using immunoSEQ multiplex PCR, the repertoire was profiled, and TCRdb retains in-frame clones only, with some absent. That table gives V, J and clone size, and the DNA gave D and trimming. Here the sample spans nearly 1 million clones, approximately 80% being singletons. Findings and limits, study-wide: Among donors, clonotype sharing was expected to be affected by sequencing depth.

The TCR was taken from a man between 18 and 35 years old in good health. The chain is built from TRBV2 and TRBJ2-3; 9 positions match TRBD1. Material: memory CD4+ T cells sorted from blood. The subset is: CD45RA-negative fraction. CDR3 coding DNA: TGTGCCAGCATCCTATGGGGACAGGGAACAGATACGCAGTATTTT. The encoded protein is CASILWGQGTDTQYF.